This T cell receptor (beta chain) is drawn from a study of blood T cell repertoires in COVID-19. Looking at the study overall: Specimens from acute and convalescent COVID-19 originated in the United States, Italy and Spain.

V was clipped by 9 bases and J by 2 bases; unmatched bases: 7. CDR3 length equals 14 residues. The germline V gene has CDR1 SNHLY and CDR2 FYNNEI. In the study's own analysis: How many nucleated cells were present was estimated from reference gene primer amplification. The method was immunoSEQ multiplex PCR; TCRdb's version includes in-frame clones alone and lacks a portion of them. D and trimming were read from the DNA, whereas the V and J calls and clone size are those reported in that table. The sample has about 39,000 clones, 84% seen once. J is TRBJ1-1 and V is TRBV2, with TRBD1 identical over 9 bases. This receptor was taken from a man in his fifties with active or convalescent COVID-19. The sample consisted of peripheral blood. The CDR3 bases are TGTGCCAGAACACAGGGGGCGGGAAACACTGAAGCTTTCTTT. As protein: CARTQGAGNTEAFF. Drawing the rest from reference TRBV2 and TRBJ1-1, the complete variable domain is EPEVTQTPSHQVTQMGQEVILRCVPISNHLYFYWYRQILGQKVEFLVSFYNNEISEKSEIFDDQFSVERPDGSNFTLKIRSTKLEDSAMYFCARTQGAGNTEAFFGQGTRLTVV.